A selection of T cell receptor beta chains follows, all from one sample in a study of blood T cell repertoires in COVID-19. Data came from immunoSEQ multiplex PCR; TCRdb stores just in-frame clones and leaves some out. The data hold 210,000 or so clones, with approximately 80% observed a single time. Sequenced sample: peripheral blood. These TCRs come from a woman of 80 years or more with acute or convalescent COVID-19. The CDR3 runs from the conserved cysteine through the conserved F or W. Fields, in order: D gene, J gene, V gene, clone size, CDR3 DNA, CDR3 protein. The D gene is left open where the match is weak. Clone sizes are given selectively: once, few, many, or a class where the clone is expanded.

TRBD1 TRBJ2-1 TRBV28 . TGTGCCAGCAGGATCGGGACAGGGGCGATCAATGAGCAGTTCTTC CASRIGTGAINEQFF
TRBD2 TRBJ2-3 TRBV19 . TGTGCCAGTAGACTTTCTAGCGGGGGGGCCGGAGATACGCAGTATTTT CASRLSSGGAGDTQYF
. TRBJ1-1 TRBV30 once TGTGCCTGGAGTGCCCCATCTTCAGCGCACACTGAAGCTTTCTTT CAWSAPSSAHTEAFF
. TRBJ1-1 TRBV4-3 . TGCGCCAGCAGCCAGGAAGGAGTCACTGAAGCTTTCTTT CASSQEGVTEAFF
TRBD1 TRBJ1-5 TRBV18 . TGTGCCAGCTCACCAGGACAGGGGCTGAATCAGCCCCAGCATTTT CASSPGQGLNQPQHF
. TRBJ1-5 TRBV5-1 . TGCGCCAGCAGCTTACAAGGGGATCAGCCCCAGCATTTT CASSLQGDQPQHF
TRBD2 TRBJ2-3 TRBV18 few TGTGCCAGCTCACCACCGGGACTAGCGGGAGGGGGCACAGATACGCAGTATTTT CASSPPGLAGGGTDTQYF
. TRBJ1-6 TRBV9 . TGTGCCAGCAGCGTAGGTCCGCGCGGACACTTATCACCCCTCCACTTT CASSVGPRGHLSPLHF
TRBD1 TRBJ1-1 TRBV12-5 . TGTGCTAGTGGTCCGGGGACAGGGGCCCTTAAAAGGGTTGAAGCTTTCTTT CASGPGTGALKRVEAFF
TRBD2 TRBJ2-1 TRBV18 . TGTGCCAGCTCACCACTCCCGGGACTAGCGGGAGTCTACAATGAGCAGTTCTTC CASSPLPGLAGVYNEQFF
. TRBJ2-2 TRBV30 . TGTGCCTGGAGTTACAGGGTTGGGGAGCTGTTTTTT CAWSYRVGELFF
TRBD2 TRBJ2-7 TRBV10-3 . TGTGCCATCAGTGATGGGGGGACTAGCGCCTACGAGCAGTACTTC CAISDGGTSAYEQYF
TRBD1 TRBJ1-6 TRBV9 once TGTGCCAGCAGTGAGGGGGCAGATTCACCCCTCCACTTT CASSEGADSPLHF
. TRBJ2-7 TRBV5-6 . TGTGCCAGCAGCTTGGATCGGACGGGGGAGCAGTACTTC CASSLDRTGEQYF
TRBD2 TRBJ2-2 TRBV11-2 once TGTGCCAGCAGCCTTGGGACTAGCACCTACACCGGGGAGCTGTTTTTT CASSLGTSTYTGELFF
. TRBJ1-1 TRBV5-1 once TGCGCCAGCAGCCACCCCGGCGGGAACACTGAAGCTTTCTTT CASSHPGGNTEAFF
TRBD2 TRBJ2-3 TRBV10-3 . TGTGCCATCAGTGAGTCGAGCCTAGCGGGAGATACGCAGTATTTT CAISESSLAGDTQYF
TRBD2 TRBJ2-1 TRBV7-3 . TGTGCCAGCAGCACACGACTAGCGGGGAACTCCTACAATGAGCAGTTCTTC CASSTRLAGNSYNEQFF
TRBD1 TRBJ1-2 TRBV6-1 . TGTGCCAGCATCGCACAGGGGGAGTATGGCTACACCTTC CASIAQGEYGYTF
. TRBJ1-6 TRBV28 . TGTGCCAGCAGTTTAGCCGGGGAGAGCTCCTATAATTCACCCCTCCACTTT CASSLAGESSYNSPLHF
. TRBJ1-1 TRBV19 once TGTGCCAGTAGTCCACAGGGTGTGAACACTGAAGCTTTCTTT CASSPQGVNTEAFF
. TRBJ2-7 TRBV7-2 . TGTGCCAGCAGCTTAGATGGTGCACTGACGCCGGGGGAGCAGTACTTC CASSLDGALTPGEQYF
. TRBJ2-3 TRBV7-2 . TGTGCCAGCAGCTTGATGGCTAGCACAGATACGCAGTATTTT CASSLMASTDTQYF
TRBD1 TRBJ2-2 TRBV7-2 . TGTGCCAGCAGCTTACAAACAGGGGGAACCGGGGAGCTGTTTTTT CASSLQTGGTGELFF
. TRBJ2-2 TRBV4-1 . TGCGCCAGCAGCCCCGTGAGTGTGAACACCGGGGAGCTGTTTTTT CASSPVSVNTGELFF
TRBD1 TRBJ1-2 TRBV12-3/TRBV12-4 many TGTGCCAGCAATCAAGACAGGGGCAATGGCTACACCTTC CASNQDRGNGYTF
. TRBJ1-4 TRBV27 few TGTGCCAGCAGTTTTTCAGGGTTTGAAAAACTGTTTTTT CASSFSGFEKLFF
TRBD1 TRBJ2-5 TRBV10-2 . TGCGCCAGCAGGGGACAGGTTCAAGAGACCCAGTACTTC CASRGQVQETQYF
. TRBJ1-3 TRBV7-2 . TGTGCCAGCAGCTTAGCGTCCTTTCTTGGAAACACCATATATTTT CASSLASFLGNTIYF
. TRBJ2-1 TRBV24-1 once TGTGCCACCAGCCGAGCTACGGGATCCTACAATGAGCAGTTCTTC CATSRATGSYNEQFF
. TRBJ1-2 TRBV30 once TGTGCCTGGAGGGAAGGGGGTGGCTACACCTTC CAWREGGGYTF
TRBD1 TRBJ1-2 TRBV28 . TGTGCCAGCAGCCGCACAGGGGGCATCGATGGCTACACCTTC CASSRTGGIDGYTF
. TRBJ1-1 TRBV27 . TGTGCCAGCAGTTGGAGCATACAGGGCGGTGGAACTGAAGCTTTCTTT CASSWSIQGGGTEAFF
. TRBJ2-3 TRBV7-2 . TGTGCCAGCAGCCCAAGGACTGCCCGGGGCACAGATACGCAGTATTTT CASSPRTARGTDTQYF
TRBD1 TRBJ1-2 TRBV29-1 . TGCAGCGTTCAGTTACAGGGGGCATTCGGCTACACCTTC CSVQLQGAFGYTF
. TRBJ1-6 TRBV28 . TGTGCCAGCAGTTCAGACCTTCGAGGATATAATTCACCCCTCCACTTT CASSSDLRGYNSPLHF
. TRBJ1-1 TRBV25-1 . TGTGCCAGCTCACAGGGATTTTACACTGAAGCTTTCTTT CASSQGFYTEAFF
. TRBJ1-1 TRBV18 . TGTGCCAGCTCACCGACAGTCATGAACACTGAAGCTTTCTTT CASSPTVMNTEAFF
. TRBJ2-2 TRBV5-1 few TGCGCCAGCAGCTTGGCCTGGGACTACACCGGGGAGCTGTTTTTT CASSLAWDYTGELFF
TRBD1 TRBJ1-5 TRBV19 . TGTGCCAGTAGTCCCCTGGGACAGGGGGCGCGACAGCCCCAGCATTTT CASSPLGQGARQPQHF
TRBD2 TRBJ2-7 TRBV5-3 . TGTGCCAGAAGCCATTATGGTGGACTAGCGGGCACCGAGCAGTACTTC CARSHYGGLAGTEQYF
TRBD1 TRBJ1-6 TRBV19 few TGTGCCAGTAGAAAGACAGGGGTTGAGAATTCACCCCTCCACTTT CASRKTGVENSPLHF
TRBD2 TRBJ2-7 TRBV10-1 . TGCGCCAGCAGTGAGTCGGGTAGCGGGAGCGACGAGCAGTACTTC CASSESGSGSDEQYF
TRBD1 TRBJ1-1 TRBV15 . TGTGCCACCAGAATCCAGGGGGGTAACACTGAAGCTTTCTTT CATRIQGGNTEAFF
TRBD1 TRBJ1-4 TRBV5-1 . TGCGCCAGCAGCTGGGGAGACAGGGCCGGCGTGAGTAATGAAAAACTGTTTTTT CASSWGDRAGVSNEKLFF
. TRBJ2-5 TRBV20-1 . TGCAGTGCTACCAGCGGGGAGACCCAGTACTTC CSATSGETQYF
. TRBJ2-7 TRBV6-5 . TGTGCCAGCAGTCGACTCTACGAGCAGTACTTC CASSRLYEQYF
TRBD2 TRBJ2-7 TRBV7-9 . TGTGCCAGCAGCCCCTCCGAGGGAACTAGCGGGTTCTACGAGCAGTACTTC CASSPSEGTSGFYEQYF
. TRBJ2-5 TRBV30 . TGTGCCTGGAGTGCGGTTTGGGAGACCCAGTACTTC CAWSAVWETQYF
TRBD1 TRBJ1-1 TRBV4-3 . TGCGCCAGCAGCGGTAATCTGGGACAGGGGGCCTATGGCACTGAAGCTTTCTTT CASSGNLGQGAYGTEAFF
. TRBJ2-1 TRBV28 . TGTGCCAGCAGGCCCGGCAGGGCAAGCTCCTACAATGAGCAGTTCTTC CASRPGRASSYNEQFF
TRBD1 TRBJ1-1 TRBV19 . TGTGCCAGTAGCACGACAGGGGGCGGGAACACTGAAGCTTTCTTT CASSTTGGGNTEAFF
TRBD2 TRBJ2-7 TRBV5-6 . TGTGCCAGCAGCTTCCAGCGGGGGGTCGAGCAGTACTTC CASSFQRGVEQYF
. TRBJ2-3 TRBV7-9 . TGTGCCAGCAGCCCCAGGGGTACGGATACGCAGTATTTT CASSPRGTDTQYF
. TRBJ2-7 TRBV7-9 many TGTGCCAGCAGCCAAACAGGGAGCTCCTACGAGCAGTACTTC CASSQTGSSYEQYF